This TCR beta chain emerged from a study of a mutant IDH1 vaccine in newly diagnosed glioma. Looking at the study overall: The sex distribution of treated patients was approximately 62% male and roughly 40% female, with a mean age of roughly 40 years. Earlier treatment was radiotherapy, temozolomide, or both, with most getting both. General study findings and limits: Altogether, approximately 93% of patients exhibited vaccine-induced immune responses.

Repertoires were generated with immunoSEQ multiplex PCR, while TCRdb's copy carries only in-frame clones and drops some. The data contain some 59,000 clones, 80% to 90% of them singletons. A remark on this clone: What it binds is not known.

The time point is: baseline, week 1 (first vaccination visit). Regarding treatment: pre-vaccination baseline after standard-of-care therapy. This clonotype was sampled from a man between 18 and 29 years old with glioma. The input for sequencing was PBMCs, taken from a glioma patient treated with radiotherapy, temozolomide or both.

In DNA form, the CDR3 reads TGTGCCAGCAGTACGACCGGGACAGGGAGCGGCTACACCTTC. Its translation is CASSTTGTGSGYTF. V is TRBV6-1 and J is TRBJ1-2, with TRBD1 matching over 9 bases. The V segment lost 5 bases and the J segment 8 bases; nucleotides outside the gene matches: 9. The CDR3 length is 14 residues. Looked up from germline, CDR1 is MNHNS and CDR2 is SASEGT.